This TCR beta chain originates from a study of blood T cell repertoires in COVID-19 (dated by TCRdb to about 2020). In terms of the full investigation: Samples covering the acute and convalescent phases of COVID-19 were provided by collaborators in the United States, Italy and Spain. The prospective study material was composed of cDNA or gDNA derived from T cells, B-cell-depleted T cells, or PBMCs. The dataset comprised deeply sampled blood TCRbeta repertoires from subjects exposed to, actively infected with, or recovered from COVID-19. A freely available public database, intended as a resource for researchers studying the immune response to SARS-CoV-2, is where the repertoires were released. Samples were obtained from the ongoing ImmuneRACE study (first 160 participants) and from approximately 1,200 subjects provided by 6 global collaborators. The sample metadata nearly always contained a de-identified subject ID, COVID-19 status, age in years and sex. HLA class I and class II types, where available, came from metadata supplied by the sample provider rather than from assay-based typing. Overall study results and their limits: How much clinical and demographic metadata was included differed by source and by participant, and the metadata was provided uncurated.

Each collaborating institution followed its own protocols to collect whole blood in K2EDTA tubes. For TCRbeta analysis, collaborator samples were shipped as frozen whole blood, as isolated PBMCs, or as DNA extracted from either sample type. TCRbeta CDR3 regions were amplified from genomic DNA using the immunoSEQ Assay, a bias-controlled multiplex PCR. As for how the authors treated the data: Within the assay, amplification of reference gene primers was used to estimate how many nucleated cells each sample contained. To quantify the absolute abundance of each unique TCRbeta CDR3 rearrangement, sequence reads were collapsed and filtered. For each sample, productive Simpson clonality was calculated as the square root of Simpson's diversity index across productive rearrangements. The table was pulled from immuneACCESS by TCRdb, which kept in-frame rearrangements only. Such tables lose some clones; where checked, under half of the loss comes from unresolved V genes, and the rest has no known cause. For V, J and clone size, that table is used; D and trimming come from the DNA. In this sample the table shows around 200,000 clones, approximately 85% of which occur a single time. Over 2.5% of the sample goes to the ten largest clones.

Unmatched junction bases come to 12, with V trimmed by 2 bases and J by 7 bases. CDR1 and CDR2 were assigned from the germline V gene (reference sequence) as SGHKS and YYEKEE. The CDR3, from cysteine to phenylalanine, totals 18 residues. Kept here is only the CDR3 DNA, which spans 54 bases and is read in frame from base 1. About this clone itself: No antigen is known for it. There are no base qualities to consult, and no much larger clone falls within one base.

Rearrangement joined TRBV5-5 to TRBJ2-1; the junction holds 13 bases that match TRBD2. This clonotype originated in a man between 60 and 75 years old with acute or convalescent COVID-19. The specimen sequenced was peripheral blood. In nucleotide form, the sequence is TGTGCCAGCAGCTTACTAGCGGGAGGGGTCTACGGTGGGAATGAGCAGTTCTTC. It encodes CASSLLAGGVYGGNEQFF.